There are a few counts of the clone carrying this TCR beta chain. As yet, its antigen is unknown. This sample is drawn from a study of CD8 T cells in ankylosing spondylitis. General study points: It appeared that ankylosing spondylitis blood was characterized by a TCR beta motif of several highly homologous variants. Clones that were linked to disease were CD8+ and were relatively rare in peripheral blood. Earlier studies detected some motif variants in reactive arthritis synovial fluid and blood.

J was trimmed by 4 bases and V by 4 bases; bases with no gene match: 5. This CDR3 has 15 amino acids. As the method for making TCR beta libraries, quantitative 5'-RACE with molecular barcodes was used. One entry per CDR3 protein, called by TCRdb with MiXCR from the 5' RACE reads. Of about 160,000 distinct CDR3 sequences detected, around 20% appear once; the ten largest clones hold about 7.8%. The sequence came from a male donor with ankylosing spondylitis or in good health (not recorded which). The chain recombines TRBV12-3 or TRBV12-4 with TRBJ2-2; the match to TRBD2 covers 8 bases. The sequenced sample consisted of blood, either unsorted or a sorted T cell fraction (not recorded which). The CDR3 nucleotides are TGTGCCAGCAGTTCCGGGACTAGTCGCACCGGGGAGCTGTTTTTT. Its protein product is CASSSGTSRTGELFF.